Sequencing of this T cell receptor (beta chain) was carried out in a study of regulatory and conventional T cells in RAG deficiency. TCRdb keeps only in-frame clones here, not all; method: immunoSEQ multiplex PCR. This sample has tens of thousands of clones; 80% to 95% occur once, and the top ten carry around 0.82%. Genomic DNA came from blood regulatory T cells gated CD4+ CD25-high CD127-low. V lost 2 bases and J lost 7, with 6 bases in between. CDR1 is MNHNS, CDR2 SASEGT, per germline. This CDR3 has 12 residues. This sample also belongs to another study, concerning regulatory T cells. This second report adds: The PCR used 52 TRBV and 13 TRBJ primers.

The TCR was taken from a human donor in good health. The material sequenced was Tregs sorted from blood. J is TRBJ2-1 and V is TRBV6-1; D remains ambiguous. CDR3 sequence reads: CASSEMANEQFF. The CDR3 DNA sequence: TGTGCCAGCAGTGAAATGGCGAATGAGCAGTTCTTC.